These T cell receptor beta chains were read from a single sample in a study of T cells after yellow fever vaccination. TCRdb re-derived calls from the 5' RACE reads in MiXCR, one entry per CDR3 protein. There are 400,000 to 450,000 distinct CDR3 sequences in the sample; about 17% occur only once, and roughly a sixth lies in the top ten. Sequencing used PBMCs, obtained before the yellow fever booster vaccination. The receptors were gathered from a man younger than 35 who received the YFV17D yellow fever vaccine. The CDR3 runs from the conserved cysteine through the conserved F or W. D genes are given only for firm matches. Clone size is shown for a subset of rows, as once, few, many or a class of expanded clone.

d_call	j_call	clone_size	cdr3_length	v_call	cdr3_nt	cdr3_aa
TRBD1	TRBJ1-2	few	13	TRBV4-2	TGTGCCAGCAGCCAAGATTCTTCAGGGGGAGGTACCTTC	CASSQDSSGGGTF
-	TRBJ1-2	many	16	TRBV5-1	TGCGCCAGCAGCTTGGCCGGGCAGGGGAGGTACTATGGCTACACCTTC	CASSLAGQGRYYGYTF
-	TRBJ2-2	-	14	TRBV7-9	TGTGCCAGCAGCTCCTACTCGGACCCCGGGGAGCTGTTTTTT	CASSSYSDPGELFF
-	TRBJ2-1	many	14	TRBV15	TGTGCCACCAGCAGAGACGGCTCCTACAATGAGCAGTTCTTC	CATSRDGSYNEQFF
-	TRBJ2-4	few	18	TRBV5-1	TGCGCCAGCACGCGGAGAGGGCCGGAGCAGTTAGCCAAAAACATTCAGTACTTC	CASTRRGPEQLAKNIQYF
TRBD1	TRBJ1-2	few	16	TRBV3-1	TGTGCCTGCAAGCGTGGGGACAGGGGAGAAGGCTATGGCTACACCTTC	CACKRGDRGEGYGYTF
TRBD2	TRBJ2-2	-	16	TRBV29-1	TGCAGCGCCCGGACTAGCACGGGCCGAACAACCGGGGAGCTGTTTTTT	CSARTSTGRTTGELFF
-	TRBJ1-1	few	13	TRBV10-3	TGTGCCATCAGGGAAGGGGCCCATACTGAAGCTTTCTTT	CAIREGAHTEAFF
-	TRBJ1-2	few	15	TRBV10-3	TGTGCCATCAGTGAACAAGCAGCCCTTAACTATGGCTACACCTTC	CAISEQAALNYGYTF
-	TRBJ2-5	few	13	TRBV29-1	TGCAGCGTTGCCAAGGTGATACAAGAGACCCAGTACTTC	CSVAKVIQETQYF
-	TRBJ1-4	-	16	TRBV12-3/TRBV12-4	TGTGCCAGCAGTTTAAAGATAACAGGGTTGAGCGAAAAACTGTTTTTT	CASSLKITGLSEKLFF
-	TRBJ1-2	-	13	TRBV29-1	TGCAGCGTTGAAGAGGTCGGCCGGTATGGCTACACCTTC	CSVEEVGRYGYTF
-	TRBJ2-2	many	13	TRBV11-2	TGTGCCAGCAGCCTCCCGAACACCGGGGAGCTGTTTTTT	CASSLPNTGELFF
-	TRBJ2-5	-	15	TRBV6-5	TGTGCCAGCAGTTACTCGGTCGTTCATCGAGAGACCCAGTACTTC	CASSYSVVHRETQYF
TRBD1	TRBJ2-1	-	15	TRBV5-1	TGCGCCAGCAGCACAGGACAGGGGGCAGCGAATGAGCAGTTCTTC	CASSTGQGAANEQFF
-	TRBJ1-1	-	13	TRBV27	TGTGCCAGCAGCGAAGGAAAGGGATCTGGAGCTTTCTTT	CASSEGKGSGAFF
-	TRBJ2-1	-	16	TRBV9	TGTGCCAGCAGCGTAGGGGAGCGGTTAGGGTACAATGAGCAGTTCTTC	CASSVGERLGYNEQFF
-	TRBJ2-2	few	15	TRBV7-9	TGTGCCAGCAGCCCACCCCGGGCCCCAAGAGGGGAGCTGTTTTTT	CASSPPRAPRGELFF
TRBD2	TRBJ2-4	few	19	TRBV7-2	TGTGCCAGCAGCTTACTGGGACATACTAGCGGGGGGCCCAAAAACATTCAGTACTTC	CASSLLGHTSGGPKNIQYF
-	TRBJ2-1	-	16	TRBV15	TGTGCCACCAGCAGAATCGCACAGGGCCAATGGGCTGAGCAGTTCTTC	CATSRIAQGQWAEQFF
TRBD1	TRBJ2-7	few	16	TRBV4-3	TGCGCCAGCAGCCAAGATTCTGGGACAGGGGTCTACGAGCAGTACTTC	CASSQDSGTGVYEQYF
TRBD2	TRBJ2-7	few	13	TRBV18	TGTGCCAGCTCACCTTCTAGCGGGACCGAGCAGTACTTC	CASSPSSGTEQYF
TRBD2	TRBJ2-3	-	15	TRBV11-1	TGTGCCAGCAGCCTTCTAGCGGGGGAGGCAAATACGCAGTATTTT	CASSLLAGEANTQYF
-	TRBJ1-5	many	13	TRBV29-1	TGCAGCGTAATAGGTCCGGGAAATCAGCCCCAGCATTTT	CSVIGPGNQPQHF
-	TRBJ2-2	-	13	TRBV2	TGTGCCAGCAGTGGGTTTAACACCGGGGAGCTGTTTTTT	CASSGFNTGELFF
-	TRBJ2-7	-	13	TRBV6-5	TGTGCCAGCAGCAGAGTCGGATTTAGCGAGCAGTACTTC	CASSRVGFSEQYF
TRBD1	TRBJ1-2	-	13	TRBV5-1	TGCGCCAGCAGCTTAGGGAACCCAGGGGGCGCGACCTTC	CASSLGNPGGATF
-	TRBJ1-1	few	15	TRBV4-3	TGCGCCAGCAGCCAAGTTGGGAGGATGAACACTGAAGCTTTCTTT	CASSQVGRMNTEAFF
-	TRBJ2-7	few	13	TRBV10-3	TGTGCCATCAAGTCCGGGCCCTCCTACGAGCAGTACTTC	CAIKSGPSYEQYF
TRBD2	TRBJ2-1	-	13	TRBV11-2	TGTGCCAGCAGCTGGACTAGCTACAATGAGCAGTTCTTC	CASSWTSYNEQFF
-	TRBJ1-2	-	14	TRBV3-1	TGTGCCAGCAGCCAAGATTCTACAGGGATCGGCTACACCTTC	CASSQDSTGIGYTF
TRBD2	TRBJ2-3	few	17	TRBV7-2	TGTGCCAGCAGCTTAGCCACTAGCGGGGGGTTCACAGATACGCAGTATTTT	CASSLATSGGFTDTQYF
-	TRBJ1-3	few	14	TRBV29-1	TGCAGCGTCGAAAGGACAGCCTCTGGAAACACCATATATTTT	CSVERTASGNTIYF
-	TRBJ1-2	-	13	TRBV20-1	TGCAGTGCTTCCCCCGGAGCTAACTATGGCTACACCTTC	CSASPGANYGYTF
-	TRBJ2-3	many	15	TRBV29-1	TGCAGCGTCGAGGAGGCGGACAGGAGGGGAGATACGCAGTATTTT	CSVEEADRRGDTQYF
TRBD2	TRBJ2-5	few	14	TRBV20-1	TGCAGTGCTAGACTAGCGGGGGGGGTCGAGACCCAGTACTTC	CSARLAGGVETQYF
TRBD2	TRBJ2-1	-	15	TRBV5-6	TGTGCCAGCAGCTTCGTTAGCGGGGGGTACAATGAGCAGTTCTTC	CASSFVSGGYNEQFF
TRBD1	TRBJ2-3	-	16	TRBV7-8	TGTGCCAGCAGCGCAACAGGGGGTCGAGCTGCAGATACGCAGTATTTT	CASSATGGRAADTQYF